This paragraph reports one T cell receptor (beta chain). The study drew its donors from healthy HIV-negative adults without recent acute infections or vaccinations. Around 100 million PBMCs went into genomic DNA for unsorted samples. The data are from a study of shared clonotypes between healthy human individuals. Ten immunoSEQ deep assay plates held the unsorted PBMC DNA. Per the original methods: In the immunoSEQ data, sequences were junction-only and lacked quality scores, so filtering differed. Sequencing was performed with immunoSEQ multiplex PCR; in TCRdb, only in-frame clones are kept and a portion is missing. The DNA gave D and trimming, while V, J and clone size come from that table. The sample includes hundreds of thousands of clones, about 85% of them seen just once. The CDR3 covers 15 residues. J was trimmed by 5 bases and V by 6 bases; bases with no gene match: 12. The germline V gene encodes CDR1 SGHNT and CDR2 YYREEE (reference sequence).

What was sequenced was PBMCs. The chain employs TRBV5-4 and TRBJ2-7; the match to TRBD1 covers 9 bases. The TCR originated in a woman between 35 and 50 years old in good health. Some clones in this sample may be carry-over from other donors' samples. CDR3 DNA sequence: TGTGCCAGCACCGAAGGGGGGACAGGGAACAACGAGCAGTACTTC. It yields the protein CASTEGGTGNNEQYF.